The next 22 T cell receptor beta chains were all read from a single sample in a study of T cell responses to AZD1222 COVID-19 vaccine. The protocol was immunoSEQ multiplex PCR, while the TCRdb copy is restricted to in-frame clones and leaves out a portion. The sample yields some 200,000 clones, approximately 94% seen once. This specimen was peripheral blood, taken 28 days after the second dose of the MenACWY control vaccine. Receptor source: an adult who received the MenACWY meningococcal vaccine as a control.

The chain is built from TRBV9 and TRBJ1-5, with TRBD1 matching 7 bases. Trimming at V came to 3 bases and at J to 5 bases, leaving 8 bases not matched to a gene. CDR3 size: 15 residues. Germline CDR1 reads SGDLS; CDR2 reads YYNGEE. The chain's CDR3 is CASSARGTEYQPQHF. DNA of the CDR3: TGTGCCAGCAGCGCCCGAGGGACAGAGTATCAGCCCCAGCATTTT.

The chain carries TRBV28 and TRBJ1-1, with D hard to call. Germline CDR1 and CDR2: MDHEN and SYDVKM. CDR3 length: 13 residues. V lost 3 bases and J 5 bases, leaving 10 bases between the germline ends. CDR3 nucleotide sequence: TGTGCCAGCAGTTTGAGGGCGAGGACTGAAGCTTTCTTT. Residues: CASSLRARTEAFF.

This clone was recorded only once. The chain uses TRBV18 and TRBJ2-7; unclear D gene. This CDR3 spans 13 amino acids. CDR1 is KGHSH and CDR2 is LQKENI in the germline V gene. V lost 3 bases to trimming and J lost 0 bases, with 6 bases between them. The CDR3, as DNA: TGTGCCAGCTCACCGGTTAGCTCCTACGAGCAGTACTTC. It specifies CASSPVSSYEQYF.

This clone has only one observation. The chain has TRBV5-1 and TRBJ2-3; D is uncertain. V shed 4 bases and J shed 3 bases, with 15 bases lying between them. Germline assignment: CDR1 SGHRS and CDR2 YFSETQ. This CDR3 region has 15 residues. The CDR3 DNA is TGCGCCAGCAGCGTTGCCCTGGTCGGGACAGATACGCAGTATTTT. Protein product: CASSVALVGTDTQYF.

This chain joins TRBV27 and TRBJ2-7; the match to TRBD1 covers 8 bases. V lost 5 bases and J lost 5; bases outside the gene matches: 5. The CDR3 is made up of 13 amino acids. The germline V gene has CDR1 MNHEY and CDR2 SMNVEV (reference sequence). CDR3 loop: CASSGQGRDEQYF. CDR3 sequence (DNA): TGTGCCAGCAGTGGACAGGGCAGGGACGAGCAGTACTTC.

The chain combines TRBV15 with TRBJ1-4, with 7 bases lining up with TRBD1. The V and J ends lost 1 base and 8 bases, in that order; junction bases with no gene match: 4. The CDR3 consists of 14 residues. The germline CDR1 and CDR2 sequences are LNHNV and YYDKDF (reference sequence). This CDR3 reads CATSRGQGREKLFF. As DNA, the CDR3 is TGTGCCACCAGCAGAGGACAGGGTCGGGAAAAACTGTTTTTT. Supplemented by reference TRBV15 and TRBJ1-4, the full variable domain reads DAMVIQNPRYQVTQFGKPVTLSCSQTLNHNVMYWYQQKSSQAPKLLFHYYDKDFNNEADTPDNFQSRRPNTSFCFLDIRSPGLGDTAMYLCATSRGQGREKLFFGSGTQLSVL.

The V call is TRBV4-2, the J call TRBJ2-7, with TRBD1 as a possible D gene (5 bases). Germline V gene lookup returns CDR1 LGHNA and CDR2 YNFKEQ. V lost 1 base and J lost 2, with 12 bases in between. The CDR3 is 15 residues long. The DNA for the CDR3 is TGTGCCAGCAGCCAAGTATCGACAGCTGCCTACGAGCAGTACTTC. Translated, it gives CASSQVSTAAYEQYF.

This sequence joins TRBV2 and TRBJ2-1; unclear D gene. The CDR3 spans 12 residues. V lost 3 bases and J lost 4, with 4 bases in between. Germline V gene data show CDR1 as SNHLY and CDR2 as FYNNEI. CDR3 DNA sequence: TGTGCCAGCAGTGACCCGTACAATGAGCAGTTCTTC. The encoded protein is CASSDPYNEQFF. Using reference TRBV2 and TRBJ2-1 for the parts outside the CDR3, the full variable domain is EPEVTQTPSHQVTQMGQEVILRCVPISNHLYFYWYRQILGQKVEFLVSFYNNEISEKSEIFDDQFSVERPDGSNFTLKIRSTKLEDSAMYFCASSDPYNEQFFGPGTRLTVL.

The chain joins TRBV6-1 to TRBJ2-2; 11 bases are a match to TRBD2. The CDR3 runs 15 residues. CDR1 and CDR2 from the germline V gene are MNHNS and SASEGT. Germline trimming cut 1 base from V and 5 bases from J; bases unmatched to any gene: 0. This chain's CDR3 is CASSEGTSGTGELFF. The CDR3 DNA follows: TGTGCCAGCAGTGAAGGGACTAGCGGGACCGGGGAGCTGTTTTTT.

The CDR3 loop is CASSSGASGNTIYF. DNA of the CDR3: TGTGCCAGCAGTTCAGGGGCCTCTGGAAACACCATATATTTT. This chain joins TRBV25-1 and TRBJ1-3; tentative D call: TRBD1 (6 bases). Germline values: CDR1 MGHDK, CDR2 SYGVNS. This CDR3 spans 14 amino acids. The V and J ends lost 5 bases and 0 bases respectively, with 8 bases between them.

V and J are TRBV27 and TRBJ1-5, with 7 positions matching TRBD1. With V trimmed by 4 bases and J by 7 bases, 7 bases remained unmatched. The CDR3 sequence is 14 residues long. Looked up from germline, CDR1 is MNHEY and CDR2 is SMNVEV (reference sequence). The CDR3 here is CASSSDRVTQPQHF. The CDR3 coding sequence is TGTGCCAGCAGTTCAGACAGGGTTACACAGCCCCAGCATTTT.

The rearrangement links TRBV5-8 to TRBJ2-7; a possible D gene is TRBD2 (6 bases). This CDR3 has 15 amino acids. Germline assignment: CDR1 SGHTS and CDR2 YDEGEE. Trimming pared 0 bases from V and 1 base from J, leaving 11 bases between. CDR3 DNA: TGTGCCAGCAGCTTGGCCGGGAGCTTGTCCTACGAGCAGTACTTC. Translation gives CASSLAGSLSYEQYF.

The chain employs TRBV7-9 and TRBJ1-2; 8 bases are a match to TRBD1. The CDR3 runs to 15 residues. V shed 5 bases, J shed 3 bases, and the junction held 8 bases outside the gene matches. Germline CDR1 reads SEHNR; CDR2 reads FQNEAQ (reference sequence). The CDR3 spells CASSGRQGSDYGYTF. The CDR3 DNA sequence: TGTGCCAGCAGCGGCAGACAGGGGAGCGACTATGGCTACACCTTC.

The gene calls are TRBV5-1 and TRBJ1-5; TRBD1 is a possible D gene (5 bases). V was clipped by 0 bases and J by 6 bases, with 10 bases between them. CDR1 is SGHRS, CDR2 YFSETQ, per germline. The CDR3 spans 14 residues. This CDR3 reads CASSLGGGGQPQHF. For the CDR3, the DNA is TGCGCCAGCAGCTTGGGTGGTGGGGGTCAGCCCCAGCATTTT.

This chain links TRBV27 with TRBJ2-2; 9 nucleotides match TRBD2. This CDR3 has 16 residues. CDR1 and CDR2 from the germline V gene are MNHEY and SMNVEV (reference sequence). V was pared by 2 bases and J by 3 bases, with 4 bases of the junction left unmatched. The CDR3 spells CASSLGGRAHTGELFF. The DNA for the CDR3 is TGTGCCAGCAGTTTAGGCGGGAGGGCCCACACCGGGGAGCTGTTTTTT.

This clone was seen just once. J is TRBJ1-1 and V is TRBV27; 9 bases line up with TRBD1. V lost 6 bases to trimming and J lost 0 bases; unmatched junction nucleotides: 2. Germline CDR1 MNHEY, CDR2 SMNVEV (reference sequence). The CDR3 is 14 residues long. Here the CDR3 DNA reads TGTGCCAGCAGAGGACAGGGGATGAACACTGAAGCTTTCTTT. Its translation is CASRGQGMNTEAFF.

CDR3 DNA: TGCAGTGCTAGTCCGGGGAGGGGGGAAAAACTGTTTTTT. It yields the protein CSASPGRGEKLFF. V and J are TRBV20-1 and TRBJ1-4, with D perhaps TRBD1 (6 bases). Germline CDR1 is DFQATT and CDR2 is SNEGSKA (reference sequence). The ends were cut back, 3 bases at V and 8 bases at J, with 13 bases in the middle. The length of the CDR3 is 13 residues.

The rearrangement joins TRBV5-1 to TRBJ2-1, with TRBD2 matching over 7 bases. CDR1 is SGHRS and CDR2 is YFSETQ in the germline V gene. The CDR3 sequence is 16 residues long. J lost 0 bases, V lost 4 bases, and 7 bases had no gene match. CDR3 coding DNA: TGCGCCAGCAGCGCGGTGGGCGGGAGCTCCTACAATGAGCAGTTCTTC. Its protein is CASSAVGGSSYNEQFF.

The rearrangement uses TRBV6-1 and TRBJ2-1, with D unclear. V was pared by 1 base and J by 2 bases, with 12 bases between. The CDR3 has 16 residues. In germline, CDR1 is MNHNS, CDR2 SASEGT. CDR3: CASSEVRVGAYNEQFF. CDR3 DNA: TGTGCCAGCAGTGAAGTTCGGGTTGGGGCCTACAATGAGCAGTTCTTC.

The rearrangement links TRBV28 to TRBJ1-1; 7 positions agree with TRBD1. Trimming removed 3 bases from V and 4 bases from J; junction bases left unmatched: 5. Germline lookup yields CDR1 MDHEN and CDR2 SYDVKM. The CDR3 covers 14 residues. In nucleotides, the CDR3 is TGTGCCAGCAGTTTCCAGGGGGGGGCCACTGAAGCTTTCTTT. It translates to CASSFQGGATEAFF.

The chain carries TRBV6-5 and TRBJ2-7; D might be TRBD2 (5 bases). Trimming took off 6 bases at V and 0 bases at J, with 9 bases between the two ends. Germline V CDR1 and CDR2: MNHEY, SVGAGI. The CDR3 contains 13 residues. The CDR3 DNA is TGTGCCAGCAGCCACGGGGTCTCCTACGAGCAGTACTTC. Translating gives CASSHGVSYEQYF.

The CDR3 sequence is CASSLHLGLVAMDTQYF. CDR3 sequence (DNA): TGTGCCAGCAGTCTCCACCTGGGACTAGTAGCTATGGATACGCAGTATTTT. This chain links TRBV27 with TRBJ2-3; 8 bases map to TRBD2. The J segment lost 6 bases and the V segment lost 5 bases, leaving 16 bases of the junction unmatched. Per the germline V gene, CDR1 is MNHEY and CDR2 is SMNVEV (reference sequence). This CDR3 comprises 17 residues.